Listed below are T cell receptor beta chains from one sample, sequenced in a study of control samples from healthy donors and cancer patients. The data were produced by immunoSEQ multiplex PCR, yet TCRdb's version contains in-frame clones alone and is incomplete. The sample consists of about 160,000 clones, approximately 94% of them appearing once. Sample: PBMCs. The receptors derive from a man in his 60s with colorectal cancer. CDR3s include the opening cysteine and the closing phenylalanine or tryptophan. Fields, in order: V gene, D gene, CDR3 length, J gene, clone size, CDR3 protein, CDR3 DNA. A D gene is named only where the DNA matches it firmly. Clone size is stated in some rows and not others, as once, few, many or a class when expanded.

TRBV19,.,11,TRBJ2-1,.,CASSLGVEQFF,TGTGCCAGTAGTCTAGGGGTTGAGCAGTTCTTC
TRBV24-1,TRBD1,14,TRBJ2-3,.,CATSPDRGTDTQYF,TGTGCCACCAGTCCCGACAGGGGCACAGATACGCAGTATTTT
TRBV6-6,.,15,TRBJ2-3,.,CASSYGAQGSDTQYF,TGTGCCAGCAGTTACGGGGCGCAGGGGTCAGATACGCAGTATTTT
TRBV2,.,13,TRBJ2-5,.,CASILGLAETQYF,TGTGCCAGCATTCTTGGGTTGGCGGAGACCCAGTACTTC
TRBV6-1,TRBD1,16,TRBJ1-5,.,CASSEIQGANNQPQHF,TGTGCCAGCAGCGAAATACAGGGGGCTAACAATCAGCCCCAGCATTTT
TRBV5-5,.,14,TRBJ1-1,.,CASSLRYMNTEAFF,TGTGCCAGCAGCTTGAGGTACATGAACACTGAAGCTTTCTTT
TRBV15,TRBD1,15,TRBJ1-2,.,CATSRDGQGARGYTF,TGTGCCACCAGCAGAGACGGACAGGGGGCGCGTGGCTACACCTTC
TRBV25-1,.,14,TRBJ2-3,.,CASNGPPAGDTQYF,TGTGCCAGCAATGGGCCCCCGGCGGGAGATACGCAGTATTTT
TRBV1,.,11,TRBJ2-7,once,CTSSQEDEQYF,TGCACCAGCAGCCAAGAGGACGAGCAGTACTTC
TRBV18,.,17,TRBJ1-2,once,CASSPPTGTTLSRGYTF,TGTGCCAGCTCACCACCCACGGGAACGACTCTCTCCCGGGGCTACACCTTC
TRBV12-3/TRBV12-4,TRBD1,13,TRBJ1-4,.,CASSLTGGEVLFF,TGTGCCAGCAGTCTGACAGGGGGCGAGGTTCTGTTTTTT
TRBV4-1,.,15,TRBJ2-3,.,CASSQDGRDANTQYF,TGCGCCAGCAGCCAAGATGGTCGGGACGCGAATACGCAGTATTTT
TRBV3-1/TRBV3-2,TRBD1,14,TRBJ1-6,.,CASSSGTENSPLHF,TGTGCCAGCAGCTCCGGGACAGAAAATTCACCCCTCCACTTT
TRBV28,TRBD1,15,TRBJ1-2,.,CASSPGGQSDYGYTF,TGTGCCAGCAGCCCAGGGGGGCAGTCAGACTATGGCTACACCTTC
TRBV2,.,11,TRBJ2-7,.,CASSLGNEQYF,TGTGCCAGCAGTCTGGGGAACGAGCAGTACTTC
TRBV7-7,.,14,TRBJ2-1,.,CASSLEGGGNEQFF,TGTGCCAGCAGCTTAGAAGGGGGAGGGAATGAGCAGTTCTTC
TRBV10-2,.,14,TRBJ1-2,.,CASSGGVEGYGYTF,TGCGCCAGCAGTGGCGGCGTAGAAGGCTATGGCTACACCTTC
TRBV11-2,TRBD1,16,TRBJ2-5,.,CASSVRDRGSVETQYF,TGTGCCAGCAGCGTCCGGGACAGGGGGAGTGTAGAGACCCAGTACTTC
TRBV5-4,TRBD1,15,TRBJ1-2,.,CASSYQDRALYGYTF,TGTGCCAGCAGCTATCAGGACAGGGCTTTGTATGGCTACACCTTC
TRBV10-3,TRBD2,18,TRBJ2-2,.,CAISETPSGGPNTGELFF,TGTGCCATCAGTGAGACCCCTAGCGGGGGTCCGAACACCGGGGAGCTGTTTTTT
TRBV4-1,.,13,TRBJ1-1,.,CASSPRLLSEAFF,TGCGCCAGCAGCCCGCGGCTTTTAAGCGAAGCTTTCTTT
TRBV27,.,13,TRBJ2-2,.,CATHGSNTGELFF,TGTGCCACCCACGGATCGAACACCGGGGAGCTGTTTTTT
TRBV5-1,.,15,TRBJ2-2,.,CASSLFGGGTGELFF,TGCGCCAGCAGCTTGTTCGGGGGAGGCACCGGGGAGCTGTTTTTT
TRBV30,.,14,TRBJ1-5,.,CAWTEGSADQPQHF,TGTGCCTGGACCGAGGGGAGTGCAGATCAGCCCCAGCATTTT
TRBV6-5,TRBD1,15,TRBJ1-5,.,CASSSGTGGNQPQHF,TGTGCCAGCAGTTCCGGGACAGGGGGCAATCAGCCCCAGCATTTT
TRBV19,.,15,TRBJ2-2,.,CASSRWAGEPGELFF,TGTGCCAGTAGTCGTTGGGCAGGGGAACCCGGGGAGCTGTTTTTT
TRBV9,.,14,TRBJ1-1,.,CASSVGQLNTEAFF,TGTGCCAGCAGCGTAGGACAGTTGAACACTGAAGCTTTCTTT
TRBV29-1,.,13,TRBJ1-2,.,CSVELGKRYGYTF,TGCAGCGTTGAATTGGGAAAACGCTATGGCTACACCTTC
TRBV19,.,15,TRBJ1-1,.,CASRPPPEGGPEAFF,TGTGCCAGTAGACCCCCCCCGGAGGGAGGCCCCGAAGCTTTCTTT
TRBV5-1,TRBD2,14,TRBJ2-7,.,CASSLAAGSYEQYF,TGCGCCAGCAGCTTGGCAGCGGGGTCCTACGAGCAGTACTTC
TRBV5-5,.,14,TRBJ1-1,.,CASSFRTLNTEAFF,TGTGCCAGCAGCTTTAGGACACTGAACACTGAAGCTTTCTTT
TRBV7-2,.,14,TRBJ2-7,.,CASRFPGTPHEQYF,TGTGCCAGCCGGTTCCCCGGGACACCTCACGAGCAGTACTTC
TRBV7-9,TRBD1,15,TRBJ2-6,.,CASSYRGGGANVLTF,TGTGCCAGCAGCTACAGGGGTGGTGGGGCCAACGTCCTGACTTTC
TRBV11-2,.,15,TRBJ1-2,.,CASSLKRGAHYGYTF,TGTGCCAGCAGCTTAAAACGGGGGGCACACTATGGCTACACCTTC
TRBV24-1,TRBD1,16,TRBJ1-1,.,CATSVGDRGRNTEAFF,TGTGCCACCAGTGTGGGGGACAGGGGGAGGAACACTGAAGCTTTCTTT
TRBV18,TRBD2,13,TRBJ2-7,.,CASSSGITYEQYF,TGTGCCAGCTCAAGCGGGATCACCTACGAGCAGTACTTC
TRBV3-1/TRBV3-2,.,16,TRBJ1-3,.,CASSPGVRSSGNTIYF,TGTGCCAGCAGCCCTGGGGTACGAAGCTCTGGAAACACCATATATTTT
TRBV10-2,TRBD2,18,TRBJ2-5,.,CASSGLSGAKEFQETQYF,TGCGCCAGCAGTGGACTTAGCGGGGCCAAGGAGTTTCAAGAGACCCAGTACTTC
TRBV11-3,.,15,TRBJ2-1,.,CASSLGLTGQNEQFF,TGTGCCAGCAGCTTAGGTCTAACGGGGCAGAATGAGCAGTTCTTC
TRBV6-5,.,13,TRBJ1-3,.,CASSQYSGNTIYF,TGTGCCAGCAGTCAGTACTCTGGAAACACCATATATTTT
TRBV11-2,.,17,TRBJ2-2,.,CASSLDSGEGATGELFF,TGTGCCAGCAGCTTAGATTCGGGGGAAGGGGCCACCGGGGAGCTGTTTTTT
TRBV9,.,14,TRBJ1-1,.,CASSVESSSPEAFF,TGTGCCAGCAGCGTAGAATCTTCGAGTCCTGAAGCTTTCTTT
TRBV7-6,.,14,TRBJ1-1,.,CASSLNQVDTEAFF,TGTGCCAGCAGCTTAAACCAGGTGGACACTGAAGCTTTCTTT
TRBV4-1,.,14,TRBJ2-1,.,CASSQAPEYNEQFF,TGCGCCAGCAGCCAAGCCCCGGAGTACAATGAGCAGTTCTTC
TRBV2,.,13,TRBJ2-1,once,CASILAVYNEQFF,TGTGCCAGCATCTTAGCGGTCTACAATGAGCAGTTCTTC
TRBV27,TRBD1,17,TRBJ2-1,.,CASSLEGWGQGVNEQFF,TGTGCCAGCAGTTTAGAAGGTTGGGGACAGGGAGTAAATGAGCAGTTCTTC
TRBV5-4,.,15,TRBJ2-1,.,CASSFTGSSYNEQFF,TGTGCCAGCAGCTTTACAGGGAGCTCCTACAATGAGCAGTTCTTC
TRBV27,TRBD1,14,TRBJ1-6,once,CASSSTGGSSPLHF,TGTGCCAGCAGTTCGACAGGGGGAAGCTCACCCCTCCACTTT
TRBV30,.,11,TRBJ2-5,.,CAWNREEGLHF,TGTGCCTGGAATAGGGAGGAGGGCTTGCACTTC
TRBV30,.,14,TRBJ1-1,.,CAWNPGLTNTEAFF,TGTGCCTGGAATCCGGGGCTTACGAACACTGAAGCTTTCTTT
TRBV28,.,15,TRBJ2-7,.,CASSLRQPGTYEQYF,TGTGCCAGCAGTTTACGTCAGCCGGGAACCTACGAGCAGTACTTC
TRBV7-2,TRBD2,16,TRBJ2-3,.,CASSPLAGVSTDTQYF,TGTGCCAGCAGCCCTCTAGCGGGGGTGAGCACAGATACGCAGTATTTT
TRBV19,.,15,TRBJ2-3,.,CASSMGGRGADTQYF,TGTGCCAGTAGTATGGGAGGCCGAGGGGCGGATACGCAGTATTTT
TRBV4-3,.,13,TRBJ1-5,.,CASSPDYNQPQHF,TGCGCCAGCAGCCCGGACTACAATCAGCCCCAGCATTTT